This T cell receptor beta chain is drawn from a study of T cells in localized non-small cell lung cancer. CDR3 length equals 15 residues. The V gene's germline CDR1 is SGDLS and CDR2 YYNGEE. V was cut by 0 bases and J by 4 bases, with 13 bases left in between. This clone is termed medium-sized. Its cognate antigen is unknown. Study-level findings and limits: Because sequencing included only one region (of the tumor), heterogeneity remains possible. There was higher T cell clonality in uninvolved adjacent lung than in tumor, and it was highest there. Elevated blood T cell density was associated with longer overall survival. Among the top 100 tumor clones, a median about 60 appeared in adjacent lung.

Method: immunoSEQ multiplex PCR; TCRdb's copy keeps in-frame clones and lacks some. The table has about 5,000 clones, under 30% seen once; the top ten hold about 5.3%. The chain combines TRBV9 with TRBJ2-5, with a tentative D call TRBD2 (5 bases). The sequencing used lung tumor tissue, collected before any cancer treatment. This clonotype was sampled from a man aged 35 to 69 with stage II lung adenocarcinoma. The CDR3 reads CASSVGWAEGETQYF. For the CDR3, the DNA is TGTGCCAGCAGCGTAGGGTGGGCCGAGGGAGAGACCCAGTACTTC.